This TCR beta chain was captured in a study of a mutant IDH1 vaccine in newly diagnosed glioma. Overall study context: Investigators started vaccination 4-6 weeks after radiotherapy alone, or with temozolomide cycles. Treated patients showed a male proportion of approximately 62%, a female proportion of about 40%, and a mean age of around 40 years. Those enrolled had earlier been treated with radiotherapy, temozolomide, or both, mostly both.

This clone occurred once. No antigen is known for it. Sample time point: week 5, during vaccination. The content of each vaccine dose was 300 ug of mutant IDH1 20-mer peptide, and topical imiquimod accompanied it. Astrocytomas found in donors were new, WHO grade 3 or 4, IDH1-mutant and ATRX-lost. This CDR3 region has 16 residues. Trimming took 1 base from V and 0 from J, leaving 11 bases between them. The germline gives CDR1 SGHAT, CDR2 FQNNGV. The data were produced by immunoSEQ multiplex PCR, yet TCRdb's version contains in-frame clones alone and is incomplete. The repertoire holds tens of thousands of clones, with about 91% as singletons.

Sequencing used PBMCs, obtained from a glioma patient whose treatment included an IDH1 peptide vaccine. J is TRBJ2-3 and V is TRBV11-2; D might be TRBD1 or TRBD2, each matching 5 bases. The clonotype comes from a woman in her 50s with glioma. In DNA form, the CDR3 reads TGTGCCAGCAGCTTAGTTCGGGGACCTAGCACAGATACGCAGTATTTT. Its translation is CASSLVRGPSTDTQYF.